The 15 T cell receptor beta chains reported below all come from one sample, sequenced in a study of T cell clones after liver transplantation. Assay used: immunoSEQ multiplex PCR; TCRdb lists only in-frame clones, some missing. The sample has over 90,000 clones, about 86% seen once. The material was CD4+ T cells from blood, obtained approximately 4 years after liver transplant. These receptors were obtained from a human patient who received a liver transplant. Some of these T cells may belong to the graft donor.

The CDR3 nucleotides are TGTGCCAGCAGCTTACCTCTGCGGGGGGAAACCGGGGAGCTGTTTTTT. Protein product: CASSLPLRGETGELFF. The J gene is TRBJ2-2, the V gene TRBV7-2, with TRBD2 matching 8 bases. Germline CDR1 and CDR2: SGHTA and FQGNSA. After removal of 2 bases from V and 5 bases from J, the junction contained 7 bases not matched to a gene. The length of the CDR3 is 16 residues.

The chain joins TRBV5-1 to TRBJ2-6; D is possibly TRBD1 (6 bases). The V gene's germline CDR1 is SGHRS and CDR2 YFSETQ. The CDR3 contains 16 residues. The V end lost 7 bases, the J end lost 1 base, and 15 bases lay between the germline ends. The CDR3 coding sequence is TGCGCCAGCCAAGGGGACACAGGGTCTGGGGCCAACGTCCTGACTTTC. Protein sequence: CASQGDTGSGANVLTF.

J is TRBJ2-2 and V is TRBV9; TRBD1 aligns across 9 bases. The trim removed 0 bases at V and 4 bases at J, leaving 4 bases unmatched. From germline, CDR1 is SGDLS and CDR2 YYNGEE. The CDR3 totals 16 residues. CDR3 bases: TGTGCCAGCAGCGTAGTCGGGACAGGGTTCACCGGGGAGCTGTTTTTT. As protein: CASSVVGTGFTGELFF.

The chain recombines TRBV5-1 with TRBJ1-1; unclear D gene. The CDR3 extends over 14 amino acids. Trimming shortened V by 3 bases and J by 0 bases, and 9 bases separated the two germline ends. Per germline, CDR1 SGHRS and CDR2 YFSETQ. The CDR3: CASSSSVLNTEAFF. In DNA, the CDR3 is TGCGCCAGCAGCTCTAGCGTCCTGAACACTGAAGCTTTCTTT.

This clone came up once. The CDR3 spells CASSLDVPLRGYTF. CDR3 in DNA: TGTGCCAGCAGCTTGGACGTCCCTTTACGTGGCTACACCTTC. This chain links TRBV5-4 with TRBJ1-2; no definite D call. The CDR3 is 14 residues long. The germline V gene encodes CDR1 SGHNT and CDR2 YYREEE (reference sequence). V was pared by 0 bases and J by 7 bases, with 13 bases between.

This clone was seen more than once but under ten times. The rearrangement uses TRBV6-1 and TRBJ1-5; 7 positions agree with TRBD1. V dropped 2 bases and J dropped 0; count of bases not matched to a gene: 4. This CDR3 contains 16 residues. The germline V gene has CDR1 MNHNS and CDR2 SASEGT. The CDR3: CASSEKRGLSNQPQHF. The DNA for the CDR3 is TGTGCCAGCAGTGAAAAGAGGGGGCTTAGCAATCAGCCCCAGCATTTT.

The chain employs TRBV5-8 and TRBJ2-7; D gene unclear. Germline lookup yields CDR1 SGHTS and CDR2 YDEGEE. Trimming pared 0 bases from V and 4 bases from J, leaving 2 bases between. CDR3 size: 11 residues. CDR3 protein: CASSLGYEQYF. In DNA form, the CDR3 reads TGTGCCAGCAGCTTGGGATACGAGCAGTACTTC. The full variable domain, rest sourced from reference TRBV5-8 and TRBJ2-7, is EAGVTQSPTHLIKTRGQQATLRCSPISGHTSVYWYQQALGLGLQFLLWYDEGEERNRGNFPPRFSGRQFPNYSSELNVNALELEDSALYLCASSLGYEQYFGPGTRLTVT.

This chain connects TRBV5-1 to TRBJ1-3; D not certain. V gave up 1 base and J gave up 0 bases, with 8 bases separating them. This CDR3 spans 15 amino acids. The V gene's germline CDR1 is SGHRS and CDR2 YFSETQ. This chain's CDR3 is CASSLRIGSGNTIYF. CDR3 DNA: TGCGCCAGCAGCTTGCGGATCGGCTCTGGAAACACCATATATTTT.

CDR3 DNA sequence: TGTGCCAGCAGTTTACCCGGGAACCGGGAGACCCAGTACTTC. Amino acids: CASSLPGNRETQYF. The chain joins TRBV28 to TRBJ2-5; D might be TRBD2 (5 bases). The germline gives CDR1 MDHEN, CDR2 SYDVKM. This CDR3 has 14 amino acids. With 2 bases removed from V and 5 bases from J, the gap between germline ends came to 12 bases.

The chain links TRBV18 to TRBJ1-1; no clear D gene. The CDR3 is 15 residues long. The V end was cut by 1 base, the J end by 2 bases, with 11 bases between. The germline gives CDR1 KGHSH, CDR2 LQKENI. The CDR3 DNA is TGTGCCAGCTCACCACAATCAATGAGTAACACTGAAGCTTTCTTT. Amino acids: CASSPQSMSNTEAFF.

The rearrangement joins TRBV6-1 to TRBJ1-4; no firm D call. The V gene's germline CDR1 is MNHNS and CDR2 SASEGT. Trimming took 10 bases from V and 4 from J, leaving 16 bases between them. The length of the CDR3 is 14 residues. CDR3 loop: CATSPRSLNEKLFF. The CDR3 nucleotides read TGTGCCACCTCCCCCAGAAGTCTTAATGAAAAACTGTTTTTT.

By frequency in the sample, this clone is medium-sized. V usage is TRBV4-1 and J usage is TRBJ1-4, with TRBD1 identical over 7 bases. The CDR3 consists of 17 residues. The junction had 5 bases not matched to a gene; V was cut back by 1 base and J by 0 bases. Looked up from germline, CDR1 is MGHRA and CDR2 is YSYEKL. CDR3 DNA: TGCGCCAGCAGCCAAGGGCCCACAGGGGCAACTAATGAAAAACTGTTTTTT. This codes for CASSQGPTGATNEKLFF.

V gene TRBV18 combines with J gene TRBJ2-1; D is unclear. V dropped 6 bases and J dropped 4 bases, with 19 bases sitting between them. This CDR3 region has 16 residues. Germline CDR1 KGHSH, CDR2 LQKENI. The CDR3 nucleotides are TGTGCCAGCTCCCCTCGCACGAGCCCGCTTTACAATGAGCAGTTCTTC. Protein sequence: CASSPRTSPLYNEQFF. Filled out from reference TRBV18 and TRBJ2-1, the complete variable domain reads NAGVMQNPRHLVRRRGQEARLRCSPMKGHSHVYWYRQLPEEGLKFMVYLQKENIIDESGMPKERFSAEFPKEGPSILRIQQVVRGDSAAYFCASSPRTSPLYNEQFFGPGTRLTVL.

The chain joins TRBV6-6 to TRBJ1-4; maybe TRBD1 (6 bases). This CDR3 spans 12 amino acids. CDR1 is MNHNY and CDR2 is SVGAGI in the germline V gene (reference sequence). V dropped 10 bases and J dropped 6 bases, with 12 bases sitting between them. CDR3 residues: CATTGADEKLFF. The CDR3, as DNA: TGTGCCACGACAGGAGCGGATGAAAAACTGTTTTTT.

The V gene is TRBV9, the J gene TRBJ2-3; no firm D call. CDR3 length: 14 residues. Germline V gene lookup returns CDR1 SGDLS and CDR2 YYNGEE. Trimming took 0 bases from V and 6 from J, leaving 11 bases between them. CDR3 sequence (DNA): TGTGCCAGCAGCGTAGTATCCCTGGTGGATACGCAGTATTTT. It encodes CASSVVSLVDTQYF.